Included here is one TCR beta chain sequence, with context. Patients were ineligible given autoimmune disease history or systemic immunosuppression. Assay used: immunoSEQ multiplex PCR; TCRdb lists only in-frame clones, some missing. There are 30,000 to 40,000 clones in the sample; roughly 81% occur only once, and 15% to 20% lies in the top ten. The sample belongs to a study of OX40 agonist ivuxolimab in advanced cancers. The sequence was obtained from an adult with an advanced solid tumor such as melanoma, head and neck, liver or kidney cancer. Material: CD4+ or CD8+ T cells sorted from blood, obtained in a trial of the OX40 agonist ivuxolimab.

In DNA, the CDR3 is TGTGCCTGGAGTGATATCGGCAATCAGCCCCAGCATTTT. Amino acids: CAWSDIGNQPQHF. The chain couples TRBV30 to TRBJ1-5; unclear D gene. Germline V lookup: CDR1 GTSNPN, CDR2 SVGIG (reference sequence). Trimming cost V 1 base and J 2 bases, with 6 bases left between them. The CDR3 is made up of 13 amino acids.